The present T cell receptor (beta chain) was sequenced within a study of shared clonotypes between healthy human individuals. Points from the study as a whole: In this cohort, only blood was sampled, and tissue repertoires likely differ.

CDR3 length equals 11 residues. Germline trimming cut 5 bases from V and 12 bases from J; bases unmatched to any gene: 7. Per the germline V gene, CDR1 is SGHTA and CDR2 is FQGTGA. Regarding this clone: Its antigen is unidentified.

Ten immunoSEQ deep assay plates were used to sequence the DNA of unsorted PBMCs. Study processing details: Without quality scores, immunoSEQ junctional reads could not be filtered like full-length reads. The method was immunoSEQ multiplex PCR; TCRdb's version includes in-frame clones alone and lacks a portion of them. V, J and clone size reflect that table, while D and trimming were determined from the DNA. The data contain around 500,000 clones, over 70% of them singletons. The J gene is TRBJ2-7, the V gene TRBV7-3, with 7 bases aligning to TRBD1. Sequenced sample: PBMCs. This clonotype was obtained from a woman aged 40 to 50 in good health. Some clones in this sample may be carry-over from other donors' samples. CDR3 protein: CASSPGQDMYF. The DNA of the CDR3 is TGTGCCAGCAGCCCCGGACAGGACATGTACTTC.